This record covers a single TCR beta chain. What it binds is not known. These data are taken from a study of cytomegalovirus exposure and HLA in healthy donors. General study findings and limits: Published work reported that the classifier diagnosed cytomegalovirus status with high specificity and sensitivity.

Both 60 Vbeta primers and 13 Jbeta primers went into the PCR. In the original analysis: About 12 million shared chains were among the about 80 million unique TCR beta chains that a later analysis counted. Assay used: immunoSEQ multiplex PCR; TCRdb lists only in-frame clones, some missing. V and J calls and clone size are as listed in that table; D and trimming were resolved from the DNA. The sample has 150,000 to 200,000 clones, roughly 80% seen once. The TCR originated in a woman aged 18-35 years in good health and CMV-seropositive. What was sequenced was PBMCs.

CDR3 nucleotides: TGTGCCTGGAGTACGGGGGGGGGCGGCACAGATACGCAGTATTTT. Translation: CAWSTGGGGTDTQYF. This chain links TRBV30 with TRBJ2-3; 8 nucleotides align to TRBD2. Germline V gene sequence: CDR1 GTSNPN, CDR2 SVGIG (reference sequence). CDR3 length equals 15 residues. Trimming removed 2 bases from V and 1 base from J; junction bases left unmatched: 5.